The clone carrying this T cell receptor (beta chain) was detected only a few times. Antigen unknown. The data derive from a study of cytomegalovirus exposure and HLA in healthy donors. V lost 6 bases and J lost 15, with 25 bases in between. There are 14 residues in the CDR3. CDR1 and CDR2 from the germline V gene are SGHKS and YYEKEE (reference sequence). Primers: 60 Vbeta forward and 13 Jbeta reverse. TCRdb keeps only in-frame clones here, not all; method: immunoSEQ multiplex PCR. The sample includes around 72,000 clones, 60% to 75% of them seen just once. Findings of the study overall: Across donors, presence/absence analyses took sequencing depth to be roughly uniform. Some V segments could not be told apart, so they were left out, TRBV6-2 and TRBV6-3 among them. A further, later analysis showed that HLA-associated TCR beta chains (compared with equally common others) were more clonally expanded.

This chain joins TRBV5-5 and TRBJ2-4; perhaps TRBD1 as D (6 bases). The sample taken for sequencing was PBMCs. The TCR was taken from a man in his forties or fifties in good health and CMV-seropositive. CDR3 sequence (DNA): TGTGCCAGCACCATCGACACACAGGGCCTCAAAGGGTACTTC. It codes for CASTIDTQGLKGYF.